This is a list of T cell receptor beta chains from one sample in a study of blood T cell repertoires in COVID-19. Profiling relied on immunoSEQ multiplex PCR, and the TCRdb table lists in-frame clones only, not all of them. The sample records some 69,000 clones, roughly 80% being singletons. Sequenced sample: peripheral blood. The receptors here all came from a woman aged 70-85 years with acute or convalescent COVID-19. CDR3s include the opening cysteine and the closing phenylalanine or tryptophan. D genes are given only for firm matches. The size field is filled for only some rows; it gives once, few, many or a size class.

j_call d_call v_call clone_size cdr3_aa cdr3_nt
TRBJ2-2 NA TRBV7-3 NA CASSFRQAANTGELFF TGTGCCAGCAGCTTCCGTCAAGCCGCGAACACCGGGGAGCTGTTTTTT
TRBJ2-1 NA TRBV12-3/TRBV12-4 NA CASSSGNFNEQFF TGTGCCAGCAGTTCCGGGAACTTCAATGAGCAGTTCTTC
TRBJ2-5 NA TRBV5-1 once CASSLEQAQETQYF TGCGCCAGCAGCTTGGAGCAGGCCCAAGAGACCCAGTACTTC
TRBJ2-1 NA TRBV27 NA CASSSAGQSSYNEQFF TGTGCCAGCAGTTCCGCCGGACAAAGCTCCTACAATGAGCAGTTCTTC
TRBJ2-1 TRBD2 TRBV9 NA CASSVRGRREEDNEQFF TGTGCCAGCAGCGTAAGGGGCCGGCGGGAGGAGGACAATGAGCAGTTCTTC
TRBJ2-1 NA TRBV7-6 NA CASSLMRRNEQFF TGTGCCAGCAGCTTAATGCGGCGCAATGAGCAGTTCTTC
TRBJ2-1 NA TRBV12-5 NA CASGRGAGNNEQFF TGTGCTAGTGGCCGTGGAGCGGGCAACAATGAGCAGTTCTTC
TRBJ1-6 NA TRBV5-1 NA CASSLDGRPYNSPLHF TGCGCCAGCAGCTTGGACGGCAGGCCCTATAATTCACCCCTCCACTTT
TRBJ2-3 TRBD2 TRBV29-1 few CSTTSGAHSTDTQYF TGCAGCACGACTAGCGGGGCGCATAGCACAGATACGCAGTATTTT
TRBJ1-4 TRBD1 TRBV18 NA CASSLLDRGESGLFF TGTGCCAGCTCACTTCTGGACAGGGGGGAATCCGGACTGTTTTTT
TRBJ1-2 NA TRBV11-2 NA CASSLVRGNGYTF TGTGCCAGCAGCTTAGTAAGGGGGAATGGCTACACCTTC
TRBJ2-7 NA TRBV12-2 NA CASRLGTGTYEQYF TGTGCAAGTCGCTTAGGGACAGGGACCTACGAGCAGTACTTC
TRBJ2-1 TRBD1 TRBV12-3/TRBV12-4 NA CASNHDRVAEQFF TGTGCCAGCAACCATGACAGGGTGGCTGAGCAGTTCTTC
TRBJ1-2 TRBD1 TRBV18 NA CASSPRSGGTNYGYTF TGTGCCAGCTCACCACGGTCAGGGGGTACTAACTATGGCTACACCTTC
TRBJ2-5 NA TRBV6-5 NA CASSYLRGSHRETQYF TGTGCCAGCAGTTACCTAAGGGGATCCCACAGGGAGACCCAGTACTTC